This TCR beta chain was observed in a study of graft-versus-host responses after intestinal transplantation. This clone was found a few times. Its antigen remains unknown. The CDR3 extends over 10 amino acids. Assay used: immunoSEQ multiplex PCR; TCRdb lists only in-frame clones, some missing. The sample has 85,000 to 110,000 clones; over 85% are singletons. This receptor was obtained from a human donor who received an intestinal transplant. The chain combines TRBV21-1 with TRBJ1-6. TRBV21-1 is a pseudogene locus. Sequenced here: unstimulated CD8+ T cells sorted from spleen or lymph node cells, sampled before intestinal transplant. The CDR3 reads CASGLSPLHF. CDR3 coding DNA: TGTGCCAGCGGATTGTCACCCCTCCACTTT.